This TCR beta chain was found in a study of shared clonotypes between healthy human individuals. General observations from the study: In having few donors, the study represented limited genetic and exposure-history diversity.

The germline gives CDR1 SEHNR, CDR2 FQNEAQ (reference sequence). V trimming: 5 bases; J trimming: 2 bases; junction bases outside the gene matches: 15. CDR3 length equals 17 residues. TCRdb keeps only in-frame clones here, not all; method: immunoSEQ multiplex PCR. This table has over a million clones, around 98.5% appearing once. Of note for this clone: No antigen is known for it.

The chain links TRBV7-9 to TRBJ2-7; 7 bases are a match to TRBD1. The material sequenced was naive CD4+ T cells sorted from blood. Stated subset: CD45RA+ positively selected. This receptor was taken from a man aged 25-45 years in good health. The CDR3 DNA reads TGTGCCAGCAGCCCCCGGATCGGACAGGTGCCGCCCTACGAGCAGTACTTC. It codes for CASSPRIGQVPPYEQYF.